Below, 30 T cell receptor beta chains from the same sample are listed, as sequenced in a study of shared clonotypes between healthy human individuals. Produced via immunoSEQ multiplex PCR; TCRdb's table is partial and in-frame only. The table lists around 2.1 million clones, about 92% of them singletons. The naive CD8 population came from CD45RO-negative cells selected for CCR7, without terminally differentiated effector memory CD45RA+ cells. Sequenced: naive CD8+ T cells from PBMCs. These receptors were taken from a man aged 18 to 35 in good health. Some clones in this sample may be carry-over from other donors' samples.

This clone was detected once. The rearrangement uses TRBV25-1 and TRBJ2-5, with 10 bases fitting TRBD2. Germline V gene data show CDR1 as MGHDK and CDR2 as SYGVNS. With V trimmed by 11 bases and J by 5 bases, 14 bases remained unmatched. This CDR3 region has 15 residues. The chain's CDR3 is CAHGVAGGTKETQYF. The CDR3 DNA reads TGTGCCCATGGGGTAGCGGGAGGCACAAAGGAGACCCAGTACTTC.

The V gene is TRBV9, the J gene TRBJ1-3; D not certain. The ends were cut back, 0 bases at V and 2 bases at J, with 12 bases in the middle. The CDR3 totals 16 residues. Germline assignment: CDR1 SGDLS and CDR2 YYNGEE. As DNA, the CDR3 is TGTGCCAGCAGCGTAGATCCGGAGGATACTGGAAACACCATATATTTT. Its translation: CASSVDPEDTGNTIYF.

The V call is TRBV7-6, the J call TRBJ2-1; D is undetermined. The CDR3 has 13 residues. Per germline, CDR1 SGHVS and CDR2 FNYEAQ. With 2 bases removed from V and 4 bases from J, the gap between germline ends came to 6 bases. In DNA, the CDR3 is TGTGCCAGCAGCTTACTTCGGTACAATGAGCAGTTCTTC. Residues: CASSLLRYNEQFF. The full variable domain, its missing parts supplied by reference TRBV7-6 and TRBJ2-1, is GAGVSQSPRYKVTKRGQDVALRCDPISGHVSLYWYRQALGQGPEFLTYFNYEAQQDKSGLPNDRFSAERPEGSISTLTIQRTEQRDSAMYRCASSLLRYNEQFFGPGTRLTVL.

The V gene is TRBV27, the J gene TRBJ1-3, with TRBD1 as a possible D gene (5 bases). CDR1 is MNHEY and CDR2 is SMNVEV in the germline V gene (reference sequence). The CDR3 runs 14 residues. Trimming cost V 6 bases and J 2 bases, with 11 bases left between them. The CDR3 protein is CASSVDKAGNTIYF. Written as DNA, the CDR3 is TGTGCCAGCAGCGTGGACAAGGCTGGAAACACCATATATTTT.

This clone appeared once. This chain uses TRBV15 with TRBJ2-7, with D possibly matching TRBD1 (5 bases). The length of the CDR3 is 15 residues. From germline, CDR1 is LNHNV and CDR2 YYDKDF (reference sequence). The ends were cut back, 5 bases at V and 0 bases at J, with 14 bases in the middle. CDR3 in DNA: TGTGCCACCAGCGCCCAGGCGACAGACTCCTACGAGCAGTACTTC. Translating it yields CATSAQATDSYEQYF.

V gene TRBV29-1 combines with J gene TRBJ1-1; D gene unclear. The ends were cut back, 2 bases at V and 5 bases at J, with 6 bases in the middle. Germline V CDR1 and CDR2: SQVTM, ANQGSEA. This CDR3 contains 11 residues. The CDR3 region has the DNA TGCAGCGTTGAAAGGTTAACTGAAGCTTTCTTT. Protein: CSVERLTEAFF.

With respect to this clone: The identical CDR3 is also encoded by other nucleotide sequences in the sample. V is TRBV27 and J is TRBJ2-2; perhaps D is TRBD1 or TRBD2 (6 bases each). Germline V gene sequence: CDR1 MNHEY, CDR2 SMNVEV (reference sequence). The CDR3 totals 13 residues. Trimming stripped 4 bases from V and 6 bases from J, with 9 bases between. CDR3 region: CASSSRGAGELFF. The CDR3 nucleotides are TGTGCCAGCAGTTCGAGGGGGGCCGGGGAGCTGTTTTTT.

V is TRBV7-9 and J is TRBJ1-2, with D perhaps matching TRBD1 (6 bases). Germline assignment: CDR1 SEHNR and CDR2 FQNEAQ (reference sequence). V dropped 4 bases and J dropped 6 bases, with 6 bases sitting between them. The CDR3 consists of 11 residues. In nucleotides, the CDR3 is TGTGCCAGCAGCTACAGGGATGGCTACACCTTC. This encodes CASSYRDGYTF. The full variable domain, with the rest looked up from reference TRBV7-9 and TRBJ1-2, is DTGVSQNPRHKITKRGQNVTFRCDPISEHNRLYWYRQTLGQGPEFLTYFQNEAQLEKSRLLSDRFSAERPKGSFSTLEIQRTEQGDSAMYLCASSYRDGYTFGSGTRLTVV.

The chain combines TRBV27 with TRBJ2-1; no definite D call. The CDR3 runs 16 residues. V was cut by 3 bases and J by 6 bases, with 18 bases left in between. Per germline, CDR1 MNHEY and CDR2 SMNVEV (reference sequence). CDR3 region: CASSLVGGLGPNEQFF. The DNA of the CDR3 is TGTGCCAGCAGTTTGGTAGGCGGTCTCGGTCCCAATGAGCAGTTCTTC.

The gene calls are TRBV27 and TRBJ1-1; maybe TRBD1 (6 bases). The CDR3 extends over 16 amino acids. Germline V gives CDR1 MNHEY, CDR2 SMNVEV (reference sequence). Trimming took 5 bases from V and 1 from J, leaving 17 bases between them. CDR3 sequence (DNA): TGTGCCAGCAGTGAGAACAGGGAGCACGCGAACACTGAAGCTTTCTTT. As protein: CASSENREHANTEAFF.

V is TRBV4-2 and J is TRBJ2-1; 10 bases map to TRBD2. V trimming: 4 bases; J trimming: 3 bases; junction bases outside the gene matches: 9. Germline V gene data show CDR1 as LGHNA and CDR2 as YNFKEQ. The CDR3 is made up of 17 amino acids. Written as DNA, the CDR3 is TGTGCCAGCAGCCCGTCGAGCCTAGCGGGAGTCTACAATGAGCAGTTCTTC. Translated: CASSPSSLAGVYNEQFF.

This sequence joins TRBV27 and TRBJ1-2; D is undetermined. CDR1 is MNHEY, CDR2 SMNVEV, per germline (reference sequence). This CDR3 region has 16 residues. Deletions cut 5 bases from V and 4 bases from J, with 20 bases between. DNA for the CDR3: TGTGCCAGCAGTCCTAAAGATTCTACGCTAATCTATGGCTACACCTTC. Amino acid sequence: CASSPKDSTLIYGYTF.

J is TRBJ2-1 and V is TRBV7-9; the D is unclear. Per the germline V gene, CDR1 is SEHNR and CDR2 is FQNEAQ (reference sequence). This CDR3 comprises 15 residues. V was clipped by 10 bases and J by 0 bases, with 16 bases between them. As DNA, the CDR3 is TGTGCCACCGCCTCCGGACGTAGCTCCTACAATGAGCAGTTCTTC. This codes for CATASGRSSYNEQFF.

This clone was counted once. The V and J genes are TRBV4-1 and TRBJ1-1; D is perhaps TRBD1 (6 bases). The CDR3 totals 17 residues. Germline V gene data show CDR1 as MGHRA and CDR2 as YSYEKL. V was shortened by 0 bases and J by 0 bases, with 14 bases between the two germline ends. The CDR3 DNA sequence: TGCGCCAGCAGCCAAGAGGGTCAGGGACACCTGAACACTGAAGCTTTCTTT. This gives the protein CASSQEGQGHLNTEAFF.

The V and J genes are TRBV28 and TRBJ2-1; D is possibly TRBD1 (6 bases). CDR1 is MDHEN, CDR2 SYDVKM, per germline. CDR3 length equals 18 residues. Trimming stripped 4 bases from V and 0 bases from J, with 19 bases between. The CDR3 region has the DNA TGTGCCAGCAGTTACCCTTCCCTTACAGGGCGCTCCTACAATGAGCAGTTCTTC. Protein sequence: CASSYPSLTGRSYNEQFF.

V is TRBV14 and J is TRBJ2-5; tentative D call: TRBD2 (6 bases). The V gene's germline CDR1 is SGHDN and CDR2 FVKESK. The CDR3 has 16 amino acids. Trimming took off 4 bases at V and 1 base at J, with 16 bases between the two ends. DNA for the CDR3: TGTGCCAGCAGCCCGGGGCGTAGCGGCCCCCAAGAGACCCAGTACTTC. This sequence encodes CASSPGRSGPQETQYF.

About this clone itself: Other nucleotide sequences in the sample specify the same CDR3. V usage is TRBV9 and J usage is TRBJ1-3, with D hard to call. Germline V lookup: CDR1 SGDLS, CDR2 YYNGEE. The CDR3 length is 14 residues. The V gene lost 2 bases and the J gene lost 3 bases, with 9 bases spanning the gap. CDR3 sequence: CASSVGRVGNTIYF. The CDR3 nucleotides read TGTGCCAGCAGCGTCGGGAGGGTTGGAAACACCATATATTTT.

This rearrangement joins TRBV28 to TRBJ2-1, with D tentatively TRBD1 (6 bases). The CDR3 sequence is 13 residues long. Germline V lookup: CDR1 MDHEN, CDR2 SYDVKM. V shed 5 bases and J shed 5 bases, with 10 bases lying between them. CDR3: CASSPNRDNEQFF. The CDR3, as DNA: TGTGCCAGCAGTCCCAACAGGGACAATGAGCAGTTCTTC.

This clone appeared a single time. This chain links TRBV6-5 with TRBJ2-7, with a weak D call TRBD2 (5 bases). Germline V lookup: CDR1 MNHEY, CDR2 SVGAGI. V dropped 0 bases and J dropped 2 bases, with 14 bases sitting between them. The CDR3 sequence is 16 residues long. The CDR3 loop is CASSYSIGETPYEQYF. The CDR3 DNA reads TGTGCCAGCAGTTACTCGATCGGGGAGACACCCTACGAGCAGTACTTC.

This chain joins TRBV7-9 and TRBJ2-5; no clear D. CDR1 SEHNR and CDR2 FQNEAQ come from the germline V gene (reference sequence). The CDR3 is made up of 16 amino acids. Trimming shortened V by 5 bases and J by 4 bases, and 20 bases separated the two germline ends. In DNA, the CDR3 is TGTGCCAGCAGCCATGAGCTAAGTGGTTCCAGAGAGACCCAGTACTTC. Protein: CASSHELSGSRETQYF.

The chain has TRBV6-6 and TRBJ2-7; 10 nucleotides align to TRBD1. Germline V gives CDR1 MNHNY, CDR2 SVGAGI (reference sequence). The CDR3 consists of 16 residues. V gave up 4 bases and J gave up 5 bases; unmatched junction bases: 11. CDR3 bases: TGTGCCAGCAGTTCTGTGACAGGGGGCGAGGGGGACGAGCAGTACTTC. Residues: CASSSVTGGEGDEQYF.

This chain joins TRBV6-1 and TRBJ2-5; 10 positions agree with TRBD2. Trimming removed 2 bases from V and 7 bases from J; junction bases left unmatched: 10. Germline CDR1 MNHNS, CDR2 SASEGT. The length of the CDR3 is 16 residues. The CDR3 is CASSESGTSDSGTQYF. CDR3 DNA sequence: TGTGCCAGCAGTGAATCGGGGACTAGCGACAGCGGGACCCAGTACTTC.

The CDR3 sequence: CASSEYQTGELFF. DNA of the CDR3: TGTGCCAGCAGTGAGTACCAGACCGGGGAGCTGTTTTTT. The chain uses TRBV2 and TRBJ2-2; D gene ambiguous. There are 13 residues in the CDR3. Trimming pared 3 bases from V and 5 bases from J, leaving 7 bases between. CDR1 is SNHLY and CDR2 is FYNNEI in the germline V gene.

The rearrangement uses TRBV27 and TRBJ2-1; D gene unclear. Germline V gene lookup returns CDR1 MNHEY and CDR2 SMNVEV (reference sequence). CDR3 length: 18 amino acids. V was cut by 5 bases and J by 0 bases, with 20 bases left in between. CDR3 in DNA: TGTGCCAGCAGTACCAAGAACGGCGCGGAGAGCTCCTACAATGAGCAGTTCTTC. It is translated as CASSTKNGAESSYNEQFF.

J is TRBJ2-7 and V is TRBV7-9, with 11 bases aligning to TRBD2. The CDR3 spans 16 residues. Germline-derived CDR1 and CDR2 are SEHNR and FQNEAQ (reference sequence). Unmatched junction bases numbered 7, after V lost 5 bases and J lost 1 base. CDR3 protein: CASSDPGTSGSYEQYF. In nucleotides, the CDR3 is TGTGCCAGCAGCGACCCCGGGACTAGCGGTTCCTACGAGCAGTACTTC.

Remarks on this clone: Other DNA sequences of this sample code for an identical CDR3. The chain links TRBV9 to TRBJ2-1; no clear D gene. The CDR3 loop spans 12 amino acids. Germline V CDR1 and CDR2: SGDLS, YYNGEE. The V end lost 0 bases, the J end lost 6 bases, and 4 bases lay between the germline ends. CDR3 amino acids: CASSVGVNEQFF. CDR3 bases: TGTGCCAGCAGCGTAGGGGTCAATGAGCAGTTCTTC. Complete variable domain (other parts from reference TRBV9 and TRBJ2-1): DSGVTQTPKHLITATGQRVTLRCSPRSGDLSVYWYQQSLDQGLQFLIQYYNGEERAKGNILERFSAQQFPDLHSELNLSSLELGDSALYFCASSVGVNEQFFGPGTRLTVL.

The rearrangement joins TRBV28 to TRBJ2-7; 8 bases line up with TRBD2. The CDR3 is made up of 15 amino acids. Losses at the gene ends were 6 bases for V and 2 bases for J; bases not matched to a gene: 9. Germline loops: CDR1 MDHEN, CDR2 SYDVKM. The CDR3 reads CASSPIAGSPYEQYF. In DNA form, the CDR3 reads TGTGCCAGCAGCCCAATAGCGGGGTCCCCCTACGAGCAGTACTTC.

The chain uses TRBV19 and TRBJ2-5; TRBD2 matches at 9 bases. V shed 3 bases and J 5 bases; nucleotides not matched to a gene: 4. CDR1 and CDR2 from the germline V gene are LNHDA and SQIVND (reference sequence). This CDR3 is built from 14 residues. CDR3 nucleotides: TGTGCCAGTAGTATCGCGGGAGGGATGGAGACCCAGTACTTC. This translates into CASSIAGGMETQYF.

The chain uses TRBV4-2 and TRBJ1-5; D possibly corresponds to TRBD1 (5 bases). The CDR3 length is 15 residues. Looked up from germline, CDR1 is LGHNA and CDR2 is YNFKEQ. V was trimmed by 3 bases and J by 0 bases, leaving 9 bases between them. CDR3 sequence reads: CASSQTTGSNQPQHF. The CDR3 coding sequence is TGTGCCAGCAGCCAGACTACAGGTAGCAATCAGCCCCAGCATTTT.

The chain uses TRBV2 and TRBJ2-3; D unclear. The CDR3 is made up of 15 amino acids. With 6 bases removed from V and 2 bases from J, the gap between germline ends came to 15 bases. Per the germline V gene, CDR1 is SNHLY and CDR2 is FYNNEI. CDR3 sequence: CASSEERTFTDTQYF. The CDR3 DNA follows: TGTGCCAGCAGCGAGGAGAGGACCTTCACAGATACGCAGTATTTT.